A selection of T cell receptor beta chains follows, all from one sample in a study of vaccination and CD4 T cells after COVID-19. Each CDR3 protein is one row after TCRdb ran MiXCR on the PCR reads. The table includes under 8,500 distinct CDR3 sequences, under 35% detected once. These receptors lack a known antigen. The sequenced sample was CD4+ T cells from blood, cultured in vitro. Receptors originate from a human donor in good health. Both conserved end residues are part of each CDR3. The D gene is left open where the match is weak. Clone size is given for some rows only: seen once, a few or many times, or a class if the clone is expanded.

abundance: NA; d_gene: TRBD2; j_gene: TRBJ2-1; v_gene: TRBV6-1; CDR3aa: CASVTSDFYNEQFF; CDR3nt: TGTGCCAGCGTGACTAGCGATTTCTACAATGAGCAGTTCTTC
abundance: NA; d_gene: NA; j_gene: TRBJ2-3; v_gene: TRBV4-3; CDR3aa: CASSQDRQADTQYF; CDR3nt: TGCGCCAGCAGCCAAGATCGACAGGCAGATACGCAGTATTTT
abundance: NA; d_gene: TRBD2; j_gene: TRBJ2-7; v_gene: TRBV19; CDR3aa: CASSMVREGLGRTYEQYF; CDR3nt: TGTGCCAGTAGTATGGTGCGGGAGGGCCTTGGAAGGACCTACGAGCAGTACTTC
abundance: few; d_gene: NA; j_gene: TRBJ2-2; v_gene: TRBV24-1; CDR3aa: CATSDPTSNTGELFF; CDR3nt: TGTGCCACCAGTGACCCTACTAGTAATACCGGGGAGCTGTTTTTT
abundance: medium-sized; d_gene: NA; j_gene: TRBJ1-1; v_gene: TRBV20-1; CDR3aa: CSAPWGAEAFF; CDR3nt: TGCAGTGCGCCGTGGGGGGCTGAAGCTTTCTTT
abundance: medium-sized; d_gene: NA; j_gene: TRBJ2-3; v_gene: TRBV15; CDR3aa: CATSRRGVDSLTQYF; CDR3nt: TGTGCCACCAGCAGACGCGGGGTGGACAGCCTAACGCAGTATTTT
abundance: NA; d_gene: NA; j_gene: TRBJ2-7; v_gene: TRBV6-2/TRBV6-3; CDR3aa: CASRTHAQGGYEQYF; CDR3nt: TGTGCCAGCAGAACCCACGCACAGGGCGGATACGAGCAGTACTTC
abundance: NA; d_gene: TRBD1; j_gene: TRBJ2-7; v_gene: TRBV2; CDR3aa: CASSLQGFDEQYF; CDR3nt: TGTGCCAGCAGTTTACAGGGGTTCGACGAGCAGTACTTC
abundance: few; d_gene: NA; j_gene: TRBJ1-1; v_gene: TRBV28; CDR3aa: CASSLFGRAGSTEAFF; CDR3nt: TGTGCCAGCAGTTTATTCGGCAGGGCGGGGAGCACTGAAGCTTTCTTT
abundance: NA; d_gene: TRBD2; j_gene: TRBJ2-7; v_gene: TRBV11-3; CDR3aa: CASSSRRGDEQYF; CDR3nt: TGTGCCAGCAGCTCACGCCGGGGGGACGAGCAGTACTTC
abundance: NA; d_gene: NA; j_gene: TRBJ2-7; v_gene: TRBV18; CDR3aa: CASSPDRSEQYF; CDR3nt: TGTGCCAGCTCCCCTGACAGGTCCGAGCAGTACTTC
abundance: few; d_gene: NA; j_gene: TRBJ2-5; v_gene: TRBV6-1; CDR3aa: CASSLAETQYF; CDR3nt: TGTGCCAGCAGTCTCGCTGAGACCCAGTACTTC
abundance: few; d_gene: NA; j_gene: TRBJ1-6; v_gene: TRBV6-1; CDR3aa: CASSPGTGHNSPLHF; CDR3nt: TGTGCCAGCAGTCCCGGAACGGGCCATAATTCACCCCTCCACTTT
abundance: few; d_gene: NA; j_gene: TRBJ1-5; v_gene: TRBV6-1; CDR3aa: CASSEMGRGGQPQHF; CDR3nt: TGTGCCAGCAGTGAAATGGGCAGGGGCGGCCAGCCCCAGCATTTT
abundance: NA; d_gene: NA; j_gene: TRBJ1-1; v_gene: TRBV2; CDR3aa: CASTPDSFGTEAFF; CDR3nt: TGTGCCAGCACCCCTGACAGCTTCGGCACTGAAGCTTTCTTT
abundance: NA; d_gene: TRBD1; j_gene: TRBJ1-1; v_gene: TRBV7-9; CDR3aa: CASSSGTGNTEAFF; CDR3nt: TGTGCCAGCAGCTCCGGGACAGGAAACACTGAAGCTTTCTTT
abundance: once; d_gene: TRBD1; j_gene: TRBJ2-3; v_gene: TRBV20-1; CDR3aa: CTMTGSGTDTQYF; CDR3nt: TGCACGATGACAGGGTCCGGCACAGATACGCAGTATTTT
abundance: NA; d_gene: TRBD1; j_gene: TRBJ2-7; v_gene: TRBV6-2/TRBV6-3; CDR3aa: CASNQQGALYEQYF; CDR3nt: TGTGCCAGCAATCAACAGGGGGCTCTGTACGAGCAGTACTTC
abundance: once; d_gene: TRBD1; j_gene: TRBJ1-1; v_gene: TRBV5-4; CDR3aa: CASSQKDRGSTEAFF; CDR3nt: TGTGCCAGCAGCCAAAAGGACAGGGGGTCCACTGAAGCTTTCTTT
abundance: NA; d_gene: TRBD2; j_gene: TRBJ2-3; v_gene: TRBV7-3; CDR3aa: CASSKRYQGGTSGSTDTQYF; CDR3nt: TGTGCCAGCAGCAAGAGATACCAGGGGGGGACTAGCGGGTCCACAGATACGCAGTATTTT
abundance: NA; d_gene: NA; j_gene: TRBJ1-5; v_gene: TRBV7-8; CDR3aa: CASSLSGTNQPQHF; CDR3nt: TGTGCCAGCAGCTTATCGGGGACCAATCAGCCCCAGCATTTT
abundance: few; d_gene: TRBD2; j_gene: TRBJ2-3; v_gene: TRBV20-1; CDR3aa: CSARVTSGRAPDTQYF; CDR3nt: TGCAGTGCTAGAGTCACTAGCGGGAGGGCCCCAGATACGCAGTATTTT
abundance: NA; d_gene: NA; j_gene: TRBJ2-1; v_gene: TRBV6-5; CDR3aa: CASSYKGEQFF; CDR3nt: TGTGCCAGCAGTTATAAGGGTGAGCAGTTCTTC
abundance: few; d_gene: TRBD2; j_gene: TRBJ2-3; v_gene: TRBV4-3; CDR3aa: CASSQGGLAGGFMDTQYF; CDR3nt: TGCGCCAGCAGCCAAGGGGGACTAGCGGGAGGGTTCATGGATACGCAGTATTTT
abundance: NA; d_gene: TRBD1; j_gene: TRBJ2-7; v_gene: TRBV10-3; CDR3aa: CAISGGGRVDGYEQYF; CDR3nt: TGTGCCATCAGTGGAGGGGGCAGGGTCGACGGCTACGAGCAGTACTTC
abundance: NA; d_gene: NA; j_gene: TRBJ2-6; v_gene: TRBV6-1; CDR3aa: CASRPRGYGANVLTF; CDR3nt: TGTGCCAGCAGACCCCGCGGGTATGGGGCCAACGTCCTGACTTTC
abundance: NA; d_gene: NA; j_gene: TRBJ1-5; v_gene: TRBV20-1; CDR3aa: CSARTGNSNQPQHF; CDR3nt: TGCAGTGCTAGGACCGGGAATAGCAATCAGCCCCAGCATTTT
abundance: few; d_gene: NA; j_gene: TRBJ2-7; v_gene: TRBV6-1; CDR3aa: CATQRGTDSYEQYF; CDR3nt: TGTGCCACACAGCGCGGGACGGACTCCTACGAGCAGTACTTC
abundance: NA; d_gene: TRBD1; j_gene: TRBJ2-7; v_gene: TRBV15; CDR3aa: CATSSRRARDSTYEQYF; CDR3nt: TGTGCCACCAGCAGCCGAAGGGCCCGGGACAGTACCTACGAGCAGTACTTC
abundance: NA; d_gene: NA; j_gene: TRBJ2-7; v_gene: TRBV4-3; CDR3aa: CASSPSPGNYEQYF; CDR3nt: TGCGCCAGCAGCCCTTCACCCGGGAACTACGAGCAGTACTTC
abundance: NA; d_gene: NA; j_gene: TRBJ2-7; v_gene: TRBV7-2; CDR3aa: CASSLRSGTTTSYEQYF; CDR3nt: TGTGCCAGCAGCCTACGGTCCGGGACAACCACCTCCTACGAGCAGTACTTC
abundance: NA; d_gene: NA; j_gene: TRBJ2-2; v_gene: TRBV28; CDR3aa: CASPGDTGELFF; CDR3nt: TGTGCCAGTCCCGGCGACACCGGGGAGCTGTTTTTT
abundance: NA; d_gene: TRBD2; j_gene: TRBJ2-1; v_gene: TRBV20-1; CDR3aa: CSARDLAGGYNEQFF; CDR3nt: TGCAGTGCTAGAGATCTAGCGGGAGGGTACAATGAGCAGTTCTTC
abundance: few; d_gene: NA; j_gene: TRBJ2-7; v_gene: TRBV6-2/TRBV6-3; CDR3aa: CASRALTGFEQYF; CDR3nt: TGTGCCAGCAGAGCCTTAACAGGGTTCGAGCAGTACTTC
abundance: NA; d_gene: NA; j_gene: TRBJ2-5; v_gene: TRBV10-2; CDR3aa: CATGRAGGEETQYF; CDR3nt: TGCGCCACCGGTCGGGCAGGTGGGGAAGAGACCCAGTACTTC
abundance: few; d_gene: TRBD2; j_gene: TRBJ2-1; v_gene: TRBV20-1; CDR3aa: CSASRVSGRRNEQFF; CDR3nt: TGCAGTGCTAGTAGGGTTAGCGGGAGAAGAAATGAGCAGTTCTTC
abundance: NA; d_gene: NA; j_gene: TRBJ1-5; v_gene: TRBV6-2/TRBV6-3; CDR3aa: CASSYVGQPQHF; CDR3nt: TGTGCCAGCAGTTACGTGGGTCAGCCCCAGCATTTT
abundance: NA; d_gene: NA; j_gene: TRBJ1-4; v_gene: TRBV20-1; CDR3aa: CSARNRQANEKLFF; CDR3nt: TGCAGTGCCCGGAACCGACAGGCGAATGAAAAACTGTTTTTT
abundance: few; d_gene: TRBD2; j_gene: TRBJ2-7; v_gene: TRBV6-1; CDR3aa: CASSPLAGGPRSYEQYF; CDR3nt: TGTGCCAGCAGCCCCCTAGCGGGAGGGCCGAGATCCTACGAGCAGTACTTC
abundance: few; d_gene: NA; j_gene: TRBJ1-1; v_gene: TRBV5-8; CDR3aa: CASSLGRGRTEAFF; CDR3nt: TGTGCCAGCAGCCTGGGACGGGGGAGGACTGAAGCTTTCTTT
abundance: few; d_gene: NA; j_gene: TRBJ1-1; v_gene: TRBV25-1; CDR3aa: CASSPPQGNTEAFF; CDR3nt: TGTGCCAGCAGTCCGCCACAGGGGAACACTGAAGCTTTCTTT
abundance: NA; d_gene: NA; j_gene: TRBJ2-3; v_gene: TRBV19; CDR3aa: CASKRDTDTQYF; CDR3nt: TGTGCCAGTAAACGGGACACAGATACGCAGTATTTT
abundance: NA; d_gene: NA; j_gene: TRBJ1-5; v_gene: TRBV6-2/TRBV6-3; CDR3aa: CASSYQRGGANNQPQHF; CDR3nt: TGTGCCAGCAGTTACCAACGAGGGGGGGCAAACAATCAGCCCCAGCATTTT
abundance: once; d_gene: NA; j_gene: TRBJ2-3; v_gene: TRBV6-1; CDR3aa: CASGRMGVSTDAQYF; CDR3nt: TGTGCCAGCGGCCGGATGGGTGTAAGCACAGATGCGCAGTATTTT
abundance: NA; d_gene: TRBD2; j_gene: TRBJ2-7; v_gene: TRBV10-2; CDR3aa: CASRILAGSYEQYF; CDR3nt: TGCGCCAGCAGGATCTTAGCGGGGTCCTACGAGCAGTACTTC
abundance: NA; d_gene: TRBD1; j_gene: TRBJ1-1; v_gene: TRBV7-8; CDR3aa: CASSGTGPNTEAFF; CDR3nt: TGTGCCAGCAGCGGGACAGGGCCGAACACTGAAGCTTTCTTT
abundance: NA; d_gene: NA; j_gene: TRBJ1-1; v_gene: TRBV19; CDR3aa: CASSIVEAGTTEAFF; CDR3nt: TGTGCCAGTAGTATAGTGGAGGCTGGGACCACTGAAGCTTTCTTT
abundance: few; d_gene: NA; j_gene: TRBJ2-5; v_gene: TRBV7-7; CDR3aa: CASSLDRAGTQYF; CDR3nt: TGTGCTAGCAGCTTAGATCGGGCGGGGACCCAGTACTTC